This TCR beta chain appears in the sequencing data of a study of blood T cell repertoires in COVID-19. For the study at large: From the United States, Italy and Spain came samples of acute and convalescent COVID-19. T cells, B-cell-depleted T cells, or PBMCs supplied cDNA or gDNA.

As handled by the study authors: Estimates of nucleated cell counts were drawn from the amplification of reference gene primers. The table came from immunoSEQ multiplex PCR; TCRdb's copy has only in-frame clones and leaves some out. V, J and clone size reflect that table, while D and trimming were determined from the DNA. This table holds tens of thousands of clones, 65% to 90% found once. From germline, CDR1 is SEHNR and CDR2 FQNEAQ (reference sequence). The CDR3 runs 18 residues. The junction had 11 bases not matched to a gene; V was cut back by 1 base and J by 1 base. The chain joins TRBV7-9 to TRBJ1-1; 8 nucleotides line up with TRBD1. The receptor was derived from a woman at least 80 years old with active or convalescent COVID-19. What was sequenced was peripheral blood. The chain's CDR3 is CASSLGRQGTAGNTEAFF. In DNA form, the CDR3 reads TGTGCCAGCAGCTTAGGGAGACAGGGGACAGCGGGGAACACTGAAGCTTTCTTT.